The 3 T cell receptor beta chains reported below all come from one sample, sequenced in a study of shared T cell receptors in the human thymus. Repertoires were generated with immunoSEQ multiplex PCR, while TCRdb's copy carries only in-frame clones and drops some. The sample lists under 450,000 clones, just under 95% occurring once. The sequenced sample was thymocytes. These receptor sequences come from a human donor.

The chain is built from TRBV5-8 and TRBJ2-7, with TRBD1 matching over 8 bases. The CDR3 spans 20 residues. Germline V gene lookup returns CDR1 SGHTS and CDR2 YDEGEE. Germline trimming cut 4 bases from V and 2 bases from J; bases unmatched to any gene: 23. CDR3 sequence: CASSRPQPTLSRRGPYEQYF. CDR3 DNA sequence: TGTGCCAGCAGCCGTCCGCAACCTACGCTTTCGCGCAGGGGGCCCTACGAGCAGTACTTC.

This clone appeared once. The V call is TRBV9, the J call TRBJ2-2; 9 bases fit TRBD1. The length of the CDR3 is 13 residues. The V gene end was trimmed by 7 bases and the J gene end by 5 bases; junction bases not matched to a gene: 3. Germline CDR1 and CDR2: SGDLS and YYNGEE. DNA for the CDR3: TGTGCCAGCGTGGGACAGGGTACCGGGGAGCTGTTTTTT. This encodes CASVGQGTGELFF.

This clone was counted only a few times. The V call is TRBV5-1, the J call TRBJ1-1; a weak D match, TRBD1 (5 bases). This CDR3 has 15 residues. V was trimmed by 4 bases and J by 3 bases, leaving 16 bases between them. From germline, CDR1 is SGHRS and CDR2 YFSETQ. The CDR3 sequence is CASSRGQEDYTEAFF. The CDR3 DNA reads TGCGCCAGCAGCCGGGGCCAGGAGGATTACACTGAAGCTTTCTTT.